The clone carrying this TCR beta chain was observed a few times. The data stem from a study of blood T cell repertoires in COVID-19. Study context: In each case, the material was cDNA or gDNA derived from T cells, B-cell-depleted T cells, or PBMCs.

CDR3 size: 15 residues. Trimming cost V 3 bases and J 3 bases; bases outside gene matches: 4. CDR1 is MNHNS and CDR2 is SASEGT in the germline V gene. Here immunoSEQ multiplex PCR was the method, and the copy in TCRdb shows in-frame clones only, minus some. The sample has around 200,000 clones; roughly 85% are singletons. Across fewer than 25 US areas, participants ranged in age from about 18 to 100 years. For recovered donors of Cohort 3, there were two negative PCRs, clearance, or symptom resolution. The sequencing sample was made of PBMCs or T cells enriched from blood (not recorded which). The TCR was taken from a man between 35 and 55 years old who had recovered from COVID-19. The chain has TRBV6-1 and TRBJ1-5; TRBD1 aligns across 8 bases. DNA of the CDR3: TGTGCCAGCAGTGACGACAGGGGATACAATCAGCCCCAGCATTTT. This translates into CASSDDRGYNQPQHF.